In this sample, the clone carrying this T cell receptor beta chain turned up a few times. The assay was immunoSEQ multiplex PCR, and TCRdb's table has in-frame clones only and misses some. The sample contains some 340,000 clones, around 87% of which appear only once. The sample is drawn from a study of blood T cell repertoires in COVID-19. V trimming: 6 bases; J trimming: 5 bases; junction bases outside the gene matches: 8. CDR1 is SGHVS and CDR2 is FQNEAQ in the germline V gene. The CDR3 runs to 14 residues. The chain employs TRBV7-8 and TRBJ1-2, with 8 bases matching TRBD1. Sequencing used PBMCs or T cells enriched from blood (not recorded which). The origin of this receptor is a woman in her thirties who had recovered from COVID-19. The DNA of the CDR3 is TGTGCCAGCAGGGGGGACAGGACAGGTTATGGCTACACCTTC. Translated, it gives CASRGDRTGYGYTF.